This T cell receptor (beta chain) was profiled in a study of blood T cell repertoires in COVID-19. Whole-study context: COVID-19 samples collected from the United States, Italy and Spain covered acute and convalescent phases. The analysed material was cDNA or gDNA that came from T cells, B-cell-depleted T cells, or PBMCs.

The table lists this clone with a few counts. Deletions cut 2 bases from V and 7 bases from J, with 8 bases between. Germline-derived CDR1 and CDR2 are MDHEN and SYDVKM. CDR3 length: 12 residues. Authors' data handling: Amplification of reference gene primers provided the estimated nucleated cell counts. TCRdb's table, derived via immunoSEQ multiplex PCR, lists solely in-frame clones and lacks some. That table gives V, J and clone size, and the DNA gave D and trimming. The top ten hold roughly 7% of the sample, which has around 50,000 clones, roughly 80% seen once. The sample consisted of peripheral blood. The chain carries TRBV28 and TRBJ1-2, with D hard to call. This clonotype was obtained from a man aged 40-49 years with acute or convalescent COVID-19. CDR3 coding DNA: TGTGCCAGCAGTTTAGGAGTCCGTGGCTACACCTTC. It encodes CASSLGVRGYTF.